Sequencing of this T cell receptor beta chain was carried out in a study of cytomegalovirus exposure and HLA in healthy donors. Amplification used 60 Vbeta primers and 13 Jbeta primers. Assay: immunoSEQ multiplex PCR; the TCRdb copy retains only in-frame clones and omits some. Among 100,000 to 150,000 clones listed, around three quarters were seen once. Every donor was a healthy person donating bone marrow. Study-wide findings and caveats: Earlier analysis looked at TCR beta V segments, and most were productive about 90% or about 30% of the time.

A remark on this clone: Its antigen is currently unknown.

Trimming removed 2 bases from V and 6 bases from J; junction bases left unmatched: 11. Germline V gene data show CDR1 as SGDLS and CDR2 as YYNGEE. CDR3 length equals 15 residues. The chain recombines TRBV9 with TRBJ2-7, with 7 bases aligning to TRBD2. Sequences were obtained from PBMCs. The source is a female donor in good health and CMV-seronegative. The CDR3 spells CASSVSRAGVSEQYF. DNA of the CDR3: TGTGCCAGCAGCGTCAGTCGGGCGGGAGTGAGCGAGCAGTACTTC.